The 5 T cell receptor beta chains in this list originate from one sample, sequenced in a study of metastatic and nonmetastatic thyroid tumors. Each patient went into thyroid surgery without having received any treatment. TCRdb re-clonotyped the PCR reads through MiXCR. This sample has 30,000 to 35,000 clones, with 25% to 35% found just once. Sequencing input: blood. The receptors were gathered from a female donor with papillary thyroid cancer or a benign thyroid nodule (not recorded which). Some clones in this sample may be carry-over from other donors' samples.

This clone was found many times. A much larger clone lies one base from this, so it may be a read error. V gene TRBV19 combines with J gene TRBJ2-3; D uncertain. The germline V and J ends were trimmed by 1 base and 2 bases, with 16 bases remaining between them. CDR1 is LNHDA and CDR2 is SQIVND in the germline V gene (reference sequence). The CDR3 is 17 residues long. The CDR3 region is CASSIGPSETLTDTQYF. CDR3 nucleotide sequence: TGTGCCAGTAGTATAGGGCCCAGCGAGACCCTCACAGATACGCAGTATTTT.

To note about this clone: Given a much more abundant clone one base away, this may be a read error. The CDR3 sequence is CSSSPPGLAASTDTQYF. The CDR3 nucleotides read TGCTCCAGCAGCCCGCCGGGACTAGCGGCTAGCACAGATACGCAGTATTTT. V and J are TRBV4-1 and TRBJ2-3; 11 bases line up with TRBD2. Per germline, CDR1 MGHRA and CDR2 YSYEKL. CDR3 size: 17 residues.

About this clone: One end of the junction does not line up with germline, which may come from a read error. The V call is TRBV2, the J call TRBJ1-5; D gene ambiguous. The CDR3 sequence is 14 residues long. Germline loops: CDR1 SNHLY, CDR2 FYNNEI. Here the CDR3 reads CSSTGSAGNQPQHF. The CDR3 DNA reads as TGTTCCAGCACCGGCAGCGCTGGCAATCAGCCCCAGCATTTT.

The count of this clone is one. A much larger clone lies a single base off, so this may be a read error. In nucleotides, the CDR3 is TGTGCCAGCAGCCAAGTAGGGGGGATCGGGGAGCTGTTTTTT. As protein: CASSQVGGIGELFF. The V gene is TRBV3-1, the J gene TRBJ2-2; perhaps D is TRBD1 or TRBD2 (6 bases each). Germline assignment: CDR1 LGHDT and CDR2 YNNKEL (reference sequence). This CDR3 is built from 14 residues. V gave up 1 base and J gave up 7 bases, with 10 bases separating them.

This clone has ten or more counts. The chain employs TRBV6-1 and TRBJ2-1, with 9 bases fitting TRBD2. The V gene's germline CDR1 is MNHNS and CDR2 SASEGT. CDR3 length: 15 amino acids. The V segment lost 5 bases and the J segment 5 bases; nucleotides outside the gene matches: 7. The CDR3 coding sequence is TGTGCCAGCAGTTTTAGCGGGAGTCTAGACAATGAGCAGTTCTTC. Protein product: CASSFSGSLDNEQFF.